This T cell receptor beta chain was recorded in a study of cytomegalovirus exposure and HLA in healthy donors. The PCR contained 60 Vbeta and 13 Jbeta primers. Using immunoSEQ multiplex PCR, the repertoire was profiled, and TCRdb retains in-frame clones only, with some absent. Of about 150,000 clones detected, 79% appear once; the ten largest clones hold 6% to 8.5%. This CDR3 comprises 14 residues. With V trimmed by 2 bases and J by 6 bases, 6 bases remained unmatched. Per germline, CDR1 MDHEN and CDR2 SYDVKM. This clone was seen a handful of times. This receptor was identified in a young man in good health and CMV-seropositive. V gene TRBV28 combines with J gene TRBJ1-2, with 7 bases aligning to TRBD1. The sample was PBMCs. The CDR3 nucleotides read TGTGCCAGCAGTTTAGAGGCAGGGGGGCATGGCTACACCTTC. The encoded protein is CASSLEAGGHGYTF.